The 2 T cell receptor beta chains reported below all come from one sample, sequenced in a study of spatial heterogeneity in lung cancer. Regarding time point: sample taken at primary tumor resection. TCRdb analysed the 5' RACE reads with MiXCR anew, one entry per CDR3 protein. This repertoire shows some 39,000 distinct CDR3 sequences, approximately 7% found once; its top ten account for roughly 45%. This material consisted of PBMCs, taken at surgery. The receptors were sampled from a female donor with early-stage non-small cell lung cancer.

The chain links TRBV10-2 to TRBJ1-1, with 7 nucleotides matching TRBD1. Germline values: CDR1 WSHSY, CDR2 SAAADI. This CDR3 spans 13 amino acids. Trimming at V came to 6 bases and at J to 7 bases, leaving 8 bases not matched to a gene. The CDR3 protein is CASSVDRANEAFF. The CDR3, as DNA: TGCGCCAGCAGCGTCGACAGGGCAAATGAAGCTTTCTTT.

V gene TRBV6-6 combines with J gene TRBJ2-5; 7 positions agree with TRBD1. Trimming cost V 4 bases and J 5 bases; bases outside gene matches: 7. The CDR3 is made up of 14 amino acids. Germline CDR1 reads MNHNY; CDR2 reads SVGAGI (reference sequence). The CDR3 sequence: CASSSGTVKETQYF. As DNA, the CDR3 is TGTGCCAGCAGTTCCGGGACAGTTAAGGAGACCCAGTACTTC.